A single sample is the source of the 20 T cell receptor beta chains below, sequenced in a study of response to subunit inactivated influenza vaccine. TCRdb reprocessed the RT-PCR reads with MiXCR, giving one entry per CDR3 protein. The repertoire has roughly 650,000 distinct CDR3 sequences, around 15% of them found once; the top ten carry roughly 7.2%. The source material was PBMCs from blood, sampled less than 15 days before vaccination. The receptors shown here come from a man aged 45-65 years who received an inactivated influenza vaccine.

This chain connects TRBV4-3 to TRBJ2-7, with unresolved D. CDR3 size: 14 residues. Germline values: CDR1 LGHNA, CDR2 YSLEER. Between the trimmed V and J ends, which lost 0 bases and 4 bases, there was a span of 10 bases. The CDR3 reads CASSQEVGEYEQYF. The CDR3 nucleotides read TGCGCCAGCAGCCAAGAGGTAGGAGAATACGAGCAGTACTTC.

The sample holds a few counts of this clonotype. J is TRBJ2-7 and V is TRBV27, with D possibly TRBD1 on 6 matching bases. Trimming removed 4 bases from V and 6 bases from J, with 10 bases in between. The CDR3 has 12 residues. CDR1 is MNHEY, CDR2 SMNVEV, per germline (reference sequence). The CDR3 loop reads CASSSQGPEQYF. The CDR3 DNA is TGTGCCAGCAGTTCACAGGGCCCCGAGCAGTACTTC.

This clonotype was detected many times. The chain recombines TRBV6-2 or TRBV6-3 with TRBJ2-7, with TRBD2 identical over 7 bases. The CDR3 has 16 amino acids. V shed 0 bases, J shed 6 bases, and the junction held 11 bases outside the gene matches. Germline V gene lookup returns CDR1 MNHEY and CDR2 SVGEGT. This CDR3 reads CASSYSGTPGGGEQYF. CDR3 in DNA: TGTGCCAGCAGTTACTCTGGGACCCCGGGAGGTGGCGAGCAGTACTTC.

This chain links TRBV10-3 with TRBJ1-2; D possibly corresponds to TRBD1 (5 bases). This CDR3 contains 14 residues. CDR1 is ENHRY and CDR2 is SYGVKD in the germline V gene. V was clipped by 4 bases and J by 5 bases, with 14 bases between them. The chain's CDR3 is CAISAGTAIYGYTF. The CDR3 DNA follows: TGTGCCATCAGTGCTGGGACCGCTATTTATGGCTACACCTTC.

This chain connects TRBV7-9 to TRBJ2-3; D is uncertain. The V and J ends lost 1 base and 4 bases respectively, with 9 bases between them. Germline-derived CDR1 and CDR2 are SEHNR and FQNEAQ (reference sequence). This CDR3 has 14 amino acids. The CDR3 spells CASSLELASDTQYF. CDR3 DNA sequence: TGTGCCAGCAGCTTAGAGCTTGCATCAGATACGCAGTATTTT.

This clonotype was counted many times. The chain combines TRBV4-2 with TRBJ2-2, with 12 nucleotides matching TRBD2. CDR1 is LGHNA, CDR2 YNFKEQ, per germline. The J segment lost 7 bases and the V segment lost 4 bases, leaving 7 bases of the junction unmatched. The CDR3 loop spans 16 amino acids. As DNA, the CDR3 is TGTGCCAGCAGCCGAGGACTAGCGGGAAGGGGCGGGGAGCTGTTTTTT. Residues: CASSRGLAGRGGELFF.

V and J are TRBV5-6 and TRBJ1-4; D not resolved. This CDR3 has 15 amino acids. V dropped 2 bases and J dropped 3 bases, with 11 bases sitting between them. The germline V gene encodes CDR1 SGHDT and CDR2 YYEEEE. The CDR3 here is CASSFSSGPNEKLFF. CDR3 DNA sequence: TGTGCCAGCAGCTTCTCTTCTGGGCCTAATGAAAAACTGTTTTTT.

There are a few counts of this clonotype. The chain combines TRBV29-1 with TRBJ2-1; the match to TRBD2 covers 9 bases. The germline V gene encodes CDR1 SQVTM and CDR2 ANQGSEA. The CDR3 covers 14 residues. The trim removed 3 bases at V and 9 bases at J, leaving 9 bases unmatched. CDR3 sequence: CSVEGDSGSIEQFF. CDR3 DNA: TGCAGCGTTGAGGGGGATAGCGGGAGTATTGAGCAGTTCTTC.

V gene TRBV7-9 combines with J gene TRBJ2-1; 8 nucleotides match TRBD1. Germline-derived CDR1 and CDR2 are SEHNR and FQNEAQ (reference sequence). The CDR3 is 14 residues long. After removal of 2 bases from V and 9 bases from J, the junction contained 6 bases not matched to a gene. The CDR3 loop is CASSLMTGASEQFF. As DNA, the CDR3 is TGTGCCAGCAGCTTAATGACAGGGGCCTCTGAGCAGTTCTTC.

The chain couples TRBV14 to TRBJ1-1; TRBD1 might be the D (5 bases). The V end lost 1 base, the J end lost 7 bases, and 10 bases lay between the germline ends. This CDR3 has 13 amino acids. In germline, CDR1 is SGHDN, CDR2 FVKESK. Written as DNA, the CDR3 is TGTGCCAGCAGCCAAGGGACATTTGGTGAAGCTTTCTTT. This encodes CASSQGTFGEAFF.

The chain recombines TRBV20-1 with TRBJ2-2, with TRBD2 identical over 10 bases. The CDR3 has 16 residues. The ends lost 0 bases at V and 6 bases at J; junction bases unmatched: 7. Germline-derived CDR1 and CDR2 are DFQATT and SNEGSKA (reference sequence). CDR3 in amino acids: CSARDGAGGSAGELFF. Here the CDR3 DNA reads TGCAGTGCTAGAGATGGAGCGGGAGGGAGTGCCGGGGAGCTGTTTTTT.

This clonotype has a count of ten or more. The rearrangement joins TRBV28 to TRBJ2-3; D may be TRBD2 (6 bases). The CDR3 contains 14 residues. CDR1 and CDR2 (germline): MDHEN, SYDVKM. Trimming cost V 6 bases and J 3 bases, with 13 bases left between them. DNA for the CDR3: TGTGCCAGCAGCTCTAGTGGGGGGACAGATACGCAGTATTTT. Protein product: CASSSSGGTDTQYF.

This chain connects TRBV20-1 to TRBJ2-6; D gene ambiguous. The CDR3 has 13 amino acids. Germline CDR1 DFQATT, CDR2 SNEGSKA (reference sequence). V shed 1 base and J shed 4 bases, with 5 bases lying between them. CDR3 sequence (DNA): TGCAGTGCTAGAGGTACCGGGGCCAACGTCCTGACTTTC. Its translation: CSARGTGANVLTF.

This clonotype was recorded a few times. The V gene is TRBV12-3 or TRBV12-4, the J gene TRBJ2-3; 7 bases fit TRBD2. The CDR3 spans 16 residues. Trimming cost V 9 bases and J 1 base; bases outside gene matches: 13. CDR3 coding DNA: TGTGCCAGTCTCCGGGGTGGGAGGGGCGGCACAGATACGCAGTATTTT. Translated: CASLRGGRGGTDTQYF.

This chain's CDR3 is CSVDSGYEQYF. CDR3 bases: TGCAGCGTTGATTCAGGCTACGAGCAGTACTTC. The chain uses TRBV29-1 and TRBJ2-7; D remains ambiguous. Between the trimmed V and J ends, which lost 3 bases and 3 bases, there was a span of 6 bases. This CDR3 region has 11 residues. Germline V gene data show CDR1 as SQVTM and CDR2 as ANQGSEA.

In this sample, this clonotype turned up a few times. J is TRBJ2-3 and V is TRBV29-1; tentative D call: TRBD2 (6 bases). Deletions cut 4 bases from V and 1 base from J, with 12 bases between. Germline V CDR1 and CDR2: SQVTM, ANQGSEA. The CDR3 consists of 14 residues. This CDR3 reads CSVAGGTGTDTQYF. CDR3 bases: TGCAGCGTTGCCGGCGGGACGGGCACAGATACGCAGTATTTT.

The V call is TRBV20-1, the J call TRBJ2-7, with 12 bases that match TRBD1. Germline-derived CDR1 and CDR2 are DFQATT and SNEGSKA (reference sequence). This CDR3 comprises 13 residues. V lost 6 bases, J lost 7 bases, and 7 bases stayed unmatched. The DNA of the CDR3 is TGCAGTGCCTCGGGACAGGGGGCCCAGGAGCAGTACTTC. Amino acids: CSASGQGAQEQYF.

The chain recombines TRBV29-1 with TRBJ2-6; the D is unclear. This CDR3 comprises 16 residues. The V end lost 7 bases, the J end lost 0 bases, and 16 bases lay between the germline ends. Per germline, CDR1 SQVTM and CDR2 ANQGSEA. CDR3 in amino acids: CSAALPDASGANVLTF. The DNA for the CDR3 is TGCAGCGCTGCCCTTCCGGATGCCTCTGGGGCCAACGTCCTGACTTTC.

The chain links TRBV24-1 to TRBJ2-3; D remains unclear. CDR1 and CDR2 (germline): KGHDR, SFDVKD. Trimming stripped 2 bases from V and 5 bases from J, with 16 bases between. This CDR3 is built from 16 residues. CDR3 residues: CATSDSGPAGVDTQYF. The DNA for the CDR3 is TGTGCCACCAGTGATTCCGGCCCAGCCGGAGTAGATACGCAGTATTTT.

This clonotype was picked up a small number of times. This chain uses TRBV2 with TRBJ2-3, with TRBD2 matching over 11 bases. Trimming at V came to 5 bases and at J to 5 bases, leaving 6 bases not matched to a gene. The CDR3 loop spans 15 amino acids. The germline V gene has CDR1 SNHLY and CDR2 FYNNEI. The CDR3 is CASSRVAGGIDTQYF. The CDR3 DNA follows: TGTGCCAGCAGTCGCGTAGCGGGGGGGATAGATACGCAGTATTTT.